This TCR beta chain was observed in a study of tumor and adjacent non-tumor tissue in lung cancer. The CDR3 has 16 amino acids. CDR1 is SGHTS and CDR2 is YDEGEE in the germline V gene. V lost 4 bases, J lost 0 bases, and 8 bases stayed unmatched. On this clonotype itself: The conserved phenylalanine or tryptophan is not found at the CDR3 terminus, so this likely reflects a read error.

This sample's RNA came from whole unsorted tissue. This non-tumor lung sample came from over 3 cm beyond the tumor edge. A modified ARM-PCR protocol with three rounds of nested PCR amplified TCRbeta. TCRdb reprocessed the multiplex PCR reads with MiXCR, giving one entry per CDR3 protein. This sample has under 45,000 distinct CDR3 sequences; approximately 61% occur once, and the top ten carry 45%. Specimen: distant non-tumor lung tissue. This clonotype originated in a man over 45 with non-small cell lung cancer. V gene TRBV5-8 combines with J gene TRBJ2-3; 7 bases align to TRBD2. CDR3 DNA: TGTGCCAGCAGCCCTTTAGGGCGGGGGAGCACAGATACGCAGTATTCT. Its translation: CASSPLGRGSTDTQYS.